The TCR beta chain described here comes from a study of cytomegalovirus exposure and HLA in healthy donors. Study-level points and caveats: An analysis was carried out later, and it reportedly showed fewer N-insertions in an Asian-associated ancestry cluster than the 666-donor mean.

The PCR had 60 Vbeta and 13 Jbeta primers. Libraries were prepared by immunoSEQ multiplex PCR; TCRdb keeps only in-frame clonotypes and omits some of them. The sample shows about 140,000 clones, 75% to 85% of them seen only once. This clone was seen only a few times. Its antigen is not known. This CDR3 comprises 14 residues. V shed 3 bases and J 5 bases; nucleotides not matched to a gene: 4. Germline V CDR1 and CDR2: SGHNT, YYREEE (reference sequence). The specimen was PBMCs. The chain recombines TRBV5-4 with TRBJ2-7, with 11 bases fitting TRBD2. This sequence was found in a female donor in good health and CMV-seronegative. As DNA, the CDR3 is TGTGCCAGCAGCTCTAGCGGGAGGTCAGACGAGCAGTACTTC. The encoded protein is CASSSSGRSDEQYF.